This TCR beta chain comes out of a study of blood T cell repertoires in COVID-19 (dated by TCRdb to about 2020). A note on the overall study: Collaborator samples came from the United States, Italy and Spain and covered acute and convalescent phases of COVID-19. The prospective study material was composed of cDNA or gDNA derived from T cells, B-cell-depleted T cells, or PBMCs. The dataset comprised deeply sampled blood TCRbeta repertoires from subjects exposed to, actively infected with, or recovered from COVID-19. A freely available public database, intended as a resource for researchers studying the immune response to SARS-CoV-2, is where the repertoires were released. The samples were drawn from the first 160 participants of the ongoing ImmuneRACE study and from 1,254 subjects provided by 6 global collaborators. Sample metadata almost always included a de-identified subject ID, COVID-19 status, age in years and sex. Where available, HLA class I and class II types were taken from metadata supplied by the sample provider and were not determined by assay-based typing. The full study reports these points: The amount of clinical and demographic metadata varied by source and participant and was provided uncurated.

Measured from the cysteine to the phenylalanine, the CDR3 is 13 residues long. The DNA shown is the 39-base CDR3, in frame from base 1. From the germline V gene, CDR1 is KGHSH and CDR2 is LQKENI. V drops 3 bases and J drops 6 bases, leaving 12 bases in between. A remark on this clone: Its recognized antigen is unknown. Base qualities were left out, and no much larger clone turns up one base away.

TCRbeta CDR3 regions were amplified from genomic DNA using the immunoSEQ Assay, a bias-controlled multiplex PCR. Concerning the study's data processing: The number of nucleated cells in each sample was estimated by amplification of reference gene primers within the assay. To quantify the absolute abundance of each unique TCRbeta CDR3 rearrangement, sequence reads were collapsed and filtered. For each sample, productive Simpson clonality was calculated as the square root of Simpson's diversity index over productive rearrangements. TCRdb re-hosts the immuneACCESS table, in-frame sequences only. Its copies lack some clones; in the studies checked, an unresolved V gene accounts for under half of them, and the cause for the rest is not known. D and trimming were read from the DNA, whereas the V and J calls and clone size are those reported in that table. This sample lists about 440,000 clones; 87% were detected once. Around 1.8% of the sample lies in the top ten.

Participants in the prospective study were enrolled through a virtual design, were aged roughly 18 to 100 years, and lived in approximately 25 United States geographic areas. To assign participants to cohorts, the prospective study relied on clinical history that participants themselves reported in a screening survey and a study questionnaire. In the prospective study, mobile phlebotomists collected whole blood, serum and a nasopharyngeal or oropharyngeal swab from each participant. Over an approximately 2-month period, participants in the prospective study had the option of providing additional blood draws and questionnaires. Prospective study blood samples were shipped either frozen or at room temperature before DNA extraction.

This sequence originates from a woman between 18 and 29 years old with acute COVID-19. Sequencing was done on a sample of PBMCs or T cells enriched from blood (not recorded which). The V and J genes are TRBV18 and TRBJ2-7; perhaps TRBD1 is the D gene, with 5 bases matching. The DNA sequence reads TGTGCCAGCTCACCCACACCAACAGGCGAGCAGTACTTC. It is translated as CASSPTPTGEQYF.